In its sample, the clone carrying this T cell receptor beta chain was seen once. These data are taken from a study of blood T cell repertoires in COVID-19. Profiling relied on immunoSEQ multiplex PCR, and the TCRdb table lists in-frame clones only, not all of them. The table has 200,000 to 250,000 clones, around 84% seen once. V lost 2 bases, J lost 4 bases, and 4 bases stayed unmatched. The CDR3 loop spans 16 amino acids. Germline V gives CDR1 SGHTA, CDR2 FQGNSA. The receptor comes from a woman of 80 years or more with active or convalescent COVID-19. Material for sequencing was peripheral blood. This chain links TRBV7-2 with TRBJ2-3; 12 bases agree with TRBD2. The CDR3: CASSLSLAGGADTQYF. CDR3 DNA: TGTGCCAGCAGCTTATCACTAGCGGGAGGCGCAGATACGCAGTATTTT. Variable domain in full (rest from reference TRBV7-2 and TRBJ2-3): GAGVSQSPSNKVTEKGKDVELRCDPISGHTALYWYRQSLGQGLEFLIYFQGNSAPDKSGLPSDRFSAERTGGSVSTLTIQRTQQEDSAVYLCASSLSLAGGADTQYFGPGTRLTVL.